The rows below give T cell receptor beta chains drawn from one sample of a study of T cell responses to AZD1222 COVID-19 vaccine. Here immunoSEQ multiplex PCR was the method, and the copy in TCRdb shows in-frame clones only, minus some. The sample has 150,000 to 200,000 clones; 93% are singletons. The source material was peripheral blood, sampled on day 0 of AZD1222 vaccination. Every receptor here comes from an adult in good health. Both conserved end residues are part of each CDR3. The D gene is left open where the match is weak. The size field is filled for only some rows; it gives once, few, many or a size class.

.	TRBJ1-1	.	TRBV5-6	CASTRWGEAFF	TGTGCCAGCACTCGGTGGGGTGAAGCTTTCTTT
.	TRBJ1-2	.	TRBV6-1	CASSEPRRYGYTF	TGTGCCAGCAGTGAACCCAGGCGGTATGGCTACACCTTC
.	TRBJ2-7	.	TRBV5-4	CASSLAQSGYEQYF	TGTGCCAGCAGCTTGGCCCAATCAGGGTACGAGCAGTACTTC
.	TRBJ2-7	.	TRBV27	CASSSPLSEQYF	TGTGCCAGCAGTTCCCCTCTTTCTGAGCAGTACTTC
.	TRBJ2-1	.	TRBV13	CASSSRLLSTEQFF	TGTGCCAGCAGCTCCCGTTTACTCTCCACCGAGCAGTTCTTC
.	TRBJ1-1	.	TRBV6-1	CASSDGAPGDPEAFF	TGTGCCAGCAGTGACGGCGCCCCGGGGGACCCTGAAGCTTTCTTT
.	TRBJ2-1	.	TRBV6-5	CASSWQGSANEQFF	TGTGCCAGCAGTTGGCAGGGAAGCGCCAATGAGCAGTTCTTC
.	TRBJ1-2	.	TRBV19	CASSIAQSYGYTF	TGTGCCAGTAGTATAGCCCAGTCCTATGGCTACACCTTC
.	TRBJ1-6	.	TRBV3-1/TRBV3-2	CASSPLGVTGSPLHF	TGTGCCAGCAGCCCGCTAGGGGTCACGGGTTCACCCCTCCACTTT
once	TRBJ2-3	.	TRBV18	CASSPRRDPGDTQYF	TGTGCCAGCTCACCACGCCGGGATCCAGGGGACACGCAGTATTTT
.	TRBJ1-3	.	TRBV5-5	CASSLGLSSSGNTIYF	TGTGCCAGCAGCTTGGGGCTGTCATCTTCGGGAAACACCATATATTTT
.	TRBJ2-3	TRBD2	TRBV4-1	CASSQDIAGASTDTQYF	TGCGCCAGCAGCCAAGATATAGCGGGAGCTAGCACAGATACGCAGTATTTT
.	TRBJ2-6	.	TRBV7-9	CASSSSESGANVLTF	TGTGCCAGCAGCTCAAGCGAATCTGGGGCCAACGTCCTGACTTTC
.	TRBJ2-7	.	TRBV6-5	CASTAGRDEQYF	TGTGCCAGCACCGCGGGAAGGGATGAGCAGTACTTC
.	TRBJ2-7	TRBD2	TRBV18	CASSPPGTRLGEQYF	TGTGCCAGCTCACCACCGGGGACTAGACTCGGCGAGCAGTACTTC
once	TRBJ1-1	TRBD1	TRBV3-1/TRBV3-2	CASSLRDRTVRNTEAFF	TGTGCCAGCAGCCTCCGGGACAGGACTGTAAGGAACACTGAAGCTTTCTTT
.	TRBJ2-1	TRBD1	TRBV4-2	CASSQQTDRGRNEQFF	TGTGCCAGCAGCCAACAAACGGACAGGGGGAGGAATGAGCAGTTCTTC
.	TRBJ2-7	TRBD1	TRBV6-2/TRBV6-3	CASSYSVTGEQTYEQYF	TGTGCCAGCAGTTACTCAGTGACAGGGGAGCAGACCTACGAGCAGTACTTC
.	TRBJ1-5	.	TRBV3-1/TRBV3-2	CASSQEIGQPQHF	TGTGCCAGCAGCCAAGAAATCGGTCAGCCCCAGCATTTT
.	TRBJ1-3	.	TRBV28	CASSYAGNTIYF	TGTGCCAGCAGTTACGCGGGAAACACCATATATTTT
.	TRBJ1-2	.	TRBV5-4	CASSLGSGIDRGYTF	TGTGCCAGCAGCTTGGGTTCGGGTATAGATAGAGGCTACACCTTC
.	TRBJ2-2	TRBD1	TRBV10-3	CAIRNTGAGELFF	TGTGCCATCAGAAATACAGGGGCCGGGGAGCTGTTTTTT
.	TRBJ1-5	.	TRBV10-2	CASREQGPGYGPQHF	TGCGCCAGCAGAGAACAGGGCCCAGGCTATGGGCCCCAGCATTTT
.	TRBJ1-2	.	TRBV13	CASSSRRGGDYGYTF	TGTGCCAGCAGCTCCCGCCGGGGGGGGGACTATGGCTACACCTTC
.	TRBJ1-5	TRBD1	TRBV6-6	CASRLDRGNQPQHF	TGTGCCAGCAGGCTGGACAGGGGTAATCAGCCCCAGCATTTT